This T cell receptor beta chain was identified during a study of cytomegalovirus exposure and HLA in healthy donors. As for the study in general: HLA-typed donors were the source of approximately 85 million unique TCRs held in an early data release. Study-level findings and limits: CMV antigen specificity of a few CMV-associated chains was confirmed in vitro. Reportedly, cytomegalovirus status was diagnosed with high sensitivity and specificity.

Trimming left V 6 bases short and J 0 bases short, with 12 bases between. The CDR3 covers 15 residues. CDR1 and CDR2 (germline): KGHSH, LQKENI. Points on this clone: Its antigen is not identified.

The PCR made use of 60 Vbeta and 13 Jbeta primers. Assay used: immunoSEQ multiplex PCR; TCRdb lists only in-frame clones, some missing. Among roughly 250,000 clones listed, about 80% were seen once. Donors showed nominal health when sampled, although they likely had unrecorded immune exposures. This chain connects TRBV18 to TRBJ2-1; TRBD1 is a possible D gene (6 bases). This TCR was sampled from a girl aged 2 to 10 in good health and CMV-seronegative. The sample was PBMCs. CDR3 region: CASSRQGSSYNEQFF. The CDR3 bases are TGTGCCAGCTCGCGGCAGGGGAGCTCCTACAATGAGCAGTTCTTC.